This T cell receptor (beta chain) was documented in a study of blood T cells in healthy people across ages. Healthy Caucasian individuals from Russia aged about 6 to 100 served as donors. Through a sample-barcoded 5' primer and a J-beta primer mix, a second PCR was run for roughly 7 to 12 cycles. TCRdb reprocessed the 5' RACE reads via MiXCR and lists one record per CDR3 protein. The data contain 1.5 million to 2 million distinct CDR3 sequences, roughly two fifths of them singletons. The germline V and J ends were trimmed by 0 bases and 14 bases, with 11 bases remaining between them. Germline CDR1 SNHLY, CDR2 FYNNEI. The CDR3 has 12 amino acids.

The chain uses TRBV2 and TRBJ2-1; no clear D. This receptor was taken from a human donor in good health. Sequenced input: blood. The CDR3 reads CASSEAWQTKFF. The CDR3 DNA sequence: TGTGCCAGCAGTGAAGCGTGGCAGACCAAGTTCTTC.